This record looks at one T cell receptor beta chain sequence and its context. Its antigen has not been determined. No base quality information exists; no much larger clone differs at one position. These data are taken from a study of PD-1 blockade in classical Hodgkin lymphoma (TCRdb year 2020). About the investigation overall: Nivolumab dosing was 3 mg/kg intravenously every 2 weeks, continuing until either disease progression or unacceptable toxicity. The study used CyTOF and TCR beta sequencing to define a peripheral blood immune signature of response to PD-1 blockade in classical Hodgkin lymphoma. Overall study results and their limits: By C4D1, a significant rise was seen in CD4+ TCR diversity but not in CD8+ TCR diversity (p=0.0027 vs p=0.16), and the rise was most apparent among complete responders (p=0.02). Baseline TCR diversity was reported to be lower in newly diagnosed patients than in healthy donors and to be lower still in relapsed/refractory patients. The study was limited to a single clinical trial cohort, and causes of repertoire differences, possibly disease activity or prior therapy, remained undefined. Diversity was lower in patients who began nivolumab less than 1 year after ASCT, so these patients were left out of later analyses to avoid confounding by immune reconstitution. Baseline diversity similar to that of newly diagnosed patients was observed in trial patients achieving complete response, whereas significantly lower diversity was observed in partial responders and progressors.

The CDR3 starts with the cysteine, ends with the phenylalanine, and has 18 residues. CDR3 DNA is the only sequence kept; it has 54 bases, read in frame from the first base. The Qiagen DNeasy kit was used to extract genomic DNA both from unsorted PBMCs and from the negatively selected CD4+ and CD8+ fractions. Using primers that anneal to V and J segments, immunoSEQ multiplex PCR amplified the TCR beta CDR3 regions. A synthetic immune receptor repertoire was used to minimize amplification bias, and any remaining bias was removed computationally after sequencing. On the study's bioinformatics: Custom Python scripts were used to quantify repertoire diversity as the Shannon entropy index. Unsorted, CD4+ and CD8+ repertoires were examined separately, except in combined analyses, for which CD4+ and CD8+ sequences were merged in silico. Clonal expansion was defined as at least a 2-fold frequency increase after treatment relative to C1D1, with a pseudocount of 0.5 for undetected baseline clones. Singleton clones were defined as clones with 0 or 1 copy at C1D1, and non-singleton clones were defined as clones with 2 or more copies. Clones expanded in unsorted samples were annotated as CD4+, CD8+ or unknown by matching protein sequences in sorted samples from the same patient. Wilcoxon tests on paired samples were used to test diversity changes from C1D1 to C4D1. TCRdb limited this immuneACCESS table to in-frame rearrangements with V and J called. A share of clones is missing; checked studies link under half to unresolved V genes, and the rest is unexplained. V and J calls and clone size are copied from that table; D and trimming were computed from the DNA. The sample table shows about 40,000 clones, and roughly two thirds are seen once. The ten largest clonotypes hold 14% of the sample.

The time point label here, explained by the study, means: cycle 2 day 1 (C2D1) of nivolumab. Every trial patient had relapsed after autologous stem cell transplantation, and cohorts A, B and C differed in prior brentuximab vedotin exposure. The trial cohort included 50 or so patients with relapsed/refractory classical Hodgkin lymphoma, and each patient had a best overall response of complete response, partial response or progressive disease. Trial patients were treated with single-agent nivolumab in the multi-cohort phase II CheckMate 205 trial. An independent review committee assessed best overall response by applying the 2007 International Working Group response criteria. Trial PBMCs were obtained immediately prior to nivolumab initiation (C1D1) and on therapy at cycle 2 day 1 and cycle 4 day 1. After peripheral blood was drawn into 8 mL Vacutainer Cell Preparation Tubes, PBMCs were isolated by centrifugation and then cryopreserved.

This clonotype was obtained from a human donor with classical Hodgkin lymphoma. The sample in question was peripheral blood mononuclear cells (PBMCs), obtained before the second cycle of nivolumab. The chain is made from TRBV21-1 and TRBJ2-1; the table gives TRBD2 as D, unverified against the DNA. TRBV21-1 is noted as a pseudogene. DNA sequence: TGTGCCAGCAGCAAAGTGGAGACTAGCGGGAGGGTTAGAAATGAGCAGTTCTTC. Its protein is CASSKVETSGRVRNEQFF.